These 6 T cell receptor beta chains share one sample of origin, sequenced in a study of T-cell reconstitution after alpha-beta-depleted transplantation in children. The TCRbeta library incorporated unique molecular identifiers. Each CDR3 protein is one row after TCRdb ran MiXCR on the PCR reads. This sample yields 85,000 to 120,000 distinct CDR3 sequences, of which approximately 8% are seen a single time; approximately 16% belongs to the top ten. Here the sequenced sample was PBMCs, taken before TCRalphabeta/CD19-depleted stem cell transplant. The receptors stem from a boy aged 2 to 9 with acute lymphoblastic leukemia, due to receive a stem cell transplant.

This clonotype has a count of ten or more. The chain uses TRBV3-1 and TRBJ2-2, with D unclear. Germline values: CDR1 LGHDT, CDR2 YNNKEL (reference sequence). This CDR3 is built from 13 residues. The V gene lost 5 bases and the J gene lost 4 bases, with 8 bases spanning the gap. CDR3 region: CASSLRFTGELFF. The CDR3 nucleotides are TGTGCCAGCAGCTTACGGTTCACCGGGGAGCTGTTTTTT.

This clonotype was counted many times. V gene TRBV7-7 combines with J gene TRBJ2-7, with 10 nucleotides matching TRBD2. Per the germline V gene, CDR1 is SSHAT and CDR2 is FNYEAQ (reference sequence). With V trimmed by 5 bases and J by 3 bases, 13 bases remained unmatched. The CDR3 spans 17 residues. CDR3: CASSPVPGLAKNYEQYF. The CDR3 DNA reads as TGTGCCAGCAGCCCTGTGCCGGGACTAGCGAAGAACTACGAGCAGTACTTC.

This clonotype has ten or more counts. The V call is TRBV6-1, the J call TRBJ2-7; 10 nucleotides agree with TRBD2. The CDR3 sequence is 14 residues long. V was pared by 6 bases and J by 5 bases, with 7 bases of the junction left unmatched. Germline V CDR1 and CDR2: MNHNS, SASEGT. CDR3 residues: CASSQGLASDEQYF. CDR3 nucleotides: TGTGCCAGCAGCCAGGGACTAGCGAGTGACGAGCAGTACTTC.

This clonotype was seen repeatedly, ten times or more. The CDR3 bases are TGTGCCAGCAGTGAAGAGGCTTCTGGCACAGATACGCAGTATTTT. Amino acids: CASSEEASGTDTQYF. This chain joins TRBV6-4 and TRBJ2-3; D is ambiguous. Germline V gives CDR1 MRHNA, CDR2 SNTAGT. Deletions cut 3 bases from V and 1 base from J, with 11 bases between. This CDR3 comprises 15 residues.

This clonotype was seen at least ten times. This chain connects TRBV5-1 to TRBJ2-3; no clear D. Trimming pared 0 bases from V and 6 bases from J, leaving 11 bases between. CDR1 and CDR2 from the germline V gene are SGHRS and YFSETQ. The CDR3 loop spans 14 amino acids. CDR3 bases: TGCGCCAGCAGCTTGGAATGGGGTTCCGATACGCAGTATTTT. This sequence encodes CASSLEWGSDTQYF. Full variable domain (remainder filled in from reference TRBV5-1 and TRBJ2-3): KAGVTQTPRYLIKTRGQQVTLSCSPISGHRSVSWYQQTPGQGLQFLFEYFSETQRNKGNFPGRFSGRQFSNSRSEMNVSTLELGDSALYLCASSLEWGSDTQYFGPGTRLTVL.

This clonotype was seen a handful of times. The chain combines TRBV20-1 with TRBJ2-1, with D possibly being TRBD1 or TRBD2 (5 bases each). This CDR3 region has 12 residues. Per the germline V gene, CDR1 is DFQATT and CDR2 is SNEGSKA (reference sequence). V was shortened by 6 bases and J by 6 bases, with 12 bases between the two germline ends. The CDR3 here is CSAFGDGNEQFF. The CDR3 coding sequence is TGCAGTGCCTTCGGGGACGGCAATGAGCAGTTCTTC.